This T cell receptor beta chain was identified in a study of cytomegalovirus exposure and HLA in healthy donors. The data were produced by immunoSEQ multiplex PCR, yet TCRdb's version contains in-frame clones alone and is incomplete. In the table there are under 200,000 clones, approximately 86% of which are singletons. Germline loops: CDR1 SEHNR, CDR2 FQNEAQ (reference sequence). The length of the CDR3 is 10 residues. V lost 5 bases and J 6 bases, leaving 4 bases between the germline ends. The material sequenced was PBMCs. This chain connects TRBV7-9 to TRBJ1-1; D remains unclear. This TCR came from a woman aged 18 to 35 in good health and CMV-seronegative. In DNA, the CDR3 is TGTGCCAGCAGCCGGGCTGAAGCTTTCTTT. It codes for CASSRAEAFF. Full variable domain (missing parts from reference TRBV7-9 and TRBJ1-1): DTGVSQNPRHKITKRGQNVTFRCDPISEHNRLYWYRQTLGQGPEFLTYFQNEAQLEKSRLLSDRFSAERPKGSFSTLEIQRTEQGDSAMYLCASSRAEAFFGQGTRLTVV.